This T cell receptor (beta chain) appears in the sequencing data of a study of T cells in Graves' hyperthyroidism and ophthalmopathy. General observations from the study: Blood held most thyroid clonotypes expanded above 0.001 frequency. From stable hyperthyroidism, ophthalmopathy was separated by a 13 V-J model.

Amplified TCR beta CDR3 regions came from RNA transcripts. HTBI primers were used for first-round RT-PCR of the TCR CDR3. TCRdb reprocessed the multiplex PCR reads via MiXCR and lists one record per CDR3 protein. The data show hundreds of thousands of distinct CDR3 sequences, approximately 15% seen once. As to this clonotype: Its cognate antigen is unknown.

CDR3 size: 13 residues. Germline V lookup: CDR1 DFQATT, CDR2 SNEGSKA (reference sequence). Diagnosing involved the use of clinical symptoms, serum thyroxine and TRAb, thyroid ultrasound and orbital computed tomography. Fresh 10 ml peripheral blood yielded PBMCs. The sample comprised blood. The chain has TRBV20-1 and TRBJ2-3; the match to TRBD1 covers 11 bases. The sequence came from a woman in her forties with Graves' ophthalmopathy. The CDR3 spells CSAGQGATDTQYF. In nucleotides, the CDR3 is TGCAGCGCCGGACAGGGGGCGACAGATACGCAGTATTTT.